This T cell receptor beta chain was recorded in a study of blood T cell repertoires in COVID-19. Background on the study: From T cells, B-cell-depleted T cells, or PBMCs came the material, which was cDNA or gDNA.

Source study methods: Amplified reference gene primers provided the basis for estimating nucleated cell counts. The repertoire was sequenced with immunoSEQ multiplex PCR; TCRdb's copy has only in-frame clones and lacks some. That table supplies the V and J calls and clone size; D and trimming were determined from the DNA. The sample contains more than 150,000 clones, 80% of which appear only once. Individuals in the exposed group had encountered a COVID-19 case within 2 weeks preceding study entry. Germline assignment: CDR1 SEHNR and CDR2 FQNEAQ (reference sequence). V lost 1 base and J lost 6; bases outside the gene matches: 3. This CDR3 is built from 14 residues.

This TCR came from a man aged 55 to 70 who had been exposed to COVID-19. The specimen sequenced was PBMCs or T cells enriched from blood (not recorded which). The rearrangement joins TRBV7-9 to TRBJ1-2, with 9 nucleotides matching TRBD1. CDR3 in DNA: TGTGCCAGCAGCTTAGTTGGGACAGGGAATGGCTACACCTTC. This translates into CASSLVGTGNGYTF.